Reported below is one TCR beta chain. The target antigen is unknown. This specimen belongs to a study of cytomegalovirus exposure and HLA in healthy donors. About the study: According to later analysis, the same platform produced the 120 validation and around 730 first-cohort repertoires. Study-wide points: Some TCR beta chains (roughly 160 of them) were listed as cytomegalovirus-associated. Rarity characterized most TCR sequences, yet some public TCRs appeared in many donors. Subsequent analysis revealed that first-cohort TCR clusters tended to co-occur in the 95 to 150 validation repertoires.

Germline V CDR1 and CDR2: SQVTM, ANQGSEA. CDR3 length equals 15 residues. The V segment lost 8 bases and the J segment 6 bases; nucleotides outside the gene matches: 13. Sequencing used immunoSEQ multiplex PCR; TCRdb keeps in-frame clones, though not all of them. The sample includes hundreds of thousands of clones, around 87% seen only once; the top ten take roughly 0.93%. Sequenced material: PBMCs. This sequence joins TRBV29-1 and TRBJ2-1, with TRBD2 identical over 10 bases. The receptor comes from a woman aged 18-35 years in good health and CMV-seronegative. This chain's CDR3 is CSHALLASGSNEQFF. The CDR3 region has the DNA TGCAGCCATGCGTTATTGGCTAGCGGGAGCAATGAGCAGTTCTTC.